This entry concerns a single T cell receptor beta chain. This record belongs to a study of blood T cell repertoires in COVID-19. Looking at the study overall: The United States, Italy and Spain provided the acute and convalescent COVID-19 samples.

The germline gives CDR1 LNHDA, CDR2 SQIVND (reference sequence). The CDR3 length is 13 residues. Between the trimmed V and J ends, which lost 10 bases and 4 bases, there was a span of 16 bases. The repertoire was sequenced with immunoSEQ multiplex PCR; TCRdb's copy has only in-frame clones and lacks some. The sample lists around 120,000 clones; around four fifths were seen once. V and J are TRBV19 and TRBJ1-2, with a possible D match to TRBD1 (6 bases). Sequencing input: peripheral blood. This TCR was recovered from a human donor in a cohort sampled during active COVID-19. CDR3 nucleotides: TGTGCCATCGCAAAACAGGGATCCTATGGCTACACCTTC. It yields the protein CAIAKQGSYGYTF.